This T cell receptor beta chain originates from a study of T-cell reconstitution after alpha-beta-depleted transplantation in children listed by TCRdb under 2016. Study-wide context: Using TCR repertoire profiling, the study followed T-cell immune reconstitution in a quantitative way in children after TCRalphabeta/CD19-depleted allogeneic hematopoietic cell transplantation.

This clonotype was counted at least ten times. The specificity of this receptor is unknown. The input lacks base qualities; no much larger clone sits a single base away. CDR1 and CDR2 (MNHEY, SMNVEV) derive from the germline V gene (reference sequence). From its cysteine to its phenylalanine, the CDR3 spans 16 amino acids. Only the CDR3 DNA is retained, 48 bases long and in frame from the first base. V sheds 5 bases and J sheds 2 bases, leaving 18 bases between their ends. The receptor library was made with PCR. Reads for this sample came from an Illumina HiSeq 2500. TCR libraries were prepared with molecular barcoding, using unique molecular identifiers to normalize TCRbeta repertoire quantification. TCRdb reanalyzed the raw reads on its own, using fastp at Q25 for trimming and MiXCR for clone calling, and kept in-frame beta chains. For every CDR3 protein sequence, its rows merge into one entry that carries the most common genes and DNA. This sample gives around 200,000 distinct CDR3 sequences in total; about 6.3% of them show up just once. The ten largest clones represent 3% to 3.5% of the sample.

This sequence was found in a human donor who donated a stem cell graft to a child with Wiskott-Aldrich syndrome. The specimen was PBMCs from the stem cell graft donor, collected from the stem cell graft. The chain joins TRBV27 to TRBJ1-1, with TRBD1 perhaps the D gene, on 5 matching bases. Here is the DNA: TGTGCCAGCAGTGCGGGACTGGGATCTTATAACACTGAAGCTTTCTTT. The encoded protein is CASSAGLGSYNTEAFF.